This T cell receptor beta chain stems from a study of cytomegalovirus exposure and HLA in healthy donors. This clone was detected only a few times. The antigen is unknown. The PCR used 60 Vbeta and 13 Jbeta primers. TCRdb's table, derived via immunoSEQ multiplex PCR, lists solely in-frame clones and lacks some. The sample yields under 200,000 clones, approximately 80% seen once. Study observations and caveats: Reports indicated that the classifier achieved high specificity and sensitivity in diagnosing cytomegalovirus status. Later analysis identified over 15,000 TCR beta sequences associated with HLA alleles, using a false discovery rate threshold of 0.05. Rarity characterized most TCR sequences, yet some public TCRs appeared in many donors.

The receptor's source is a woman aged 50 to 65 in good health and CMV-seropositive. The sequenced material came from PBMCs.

The CDR3 DNA sequence: TGTGCCAGCAGCTTAGCAAGCTCCTACGAGCAGTACTTC. Encoded protein: CASSLASSYEQYF. The chain carries TRBV7-2 and TRBJ2-5; D is unresolved. Gene TRBJ2-7 matches the end of the DNA better, so the J call may be wrong. CDR3 length: 13 residues. The germline V gene encodes CDR1 SGHTA and CDR2 FQGNSA.